This passage covers 22 T cell receptor beta chains from one sample sequenced in a study of shared clonotypes between healthy human individuals. Only in-frame clones appear in the TCRdb table, and some are missing; sequencing was by immunoSEQ multiplex PCR. The sample yields approximately 700,000 clones, about 80% seen once. Material: memory CD4+ T cells sorted from blood. Subset denoted: CD45RA-negative fraction. The origin of the receptors is a woman aged 25-40 years in good health.

This clone was counted once. V gene TRBV28 combines with J gene TRBJ1-2; D gene unclear. The length of the CDR3 is 12 residues. V shed 4 bases and J shed 4 bases, with 7 bases lying between them. Per the germline V gene, CDR1 is MDHEN and CDR2 is SYDVKM. In nucleotides, the CDR3 is TGTGCCAGCAGTTCGGCAGCCTATGGCTACACCTTC. Protein sequence: CASSSAAYGYTF.

V is TRBV28 and J is TRBJ2-2, with 9 nucleotides matching TRBD1. Germline V gene lookup returns CDR1 MDHEN and CDR2 SYDVKM. The trim removed 7 bases at V and 2 bases at J, leaving 5 bases unmatched. The CDR3 totals 15 residues. The CDR3 region has the DNA TGTGCCAGCACGCAGACAGGGGGAAACACCGGGGAGCTGTTTTTT. Amino acids: CASTQTGGNTGELFF.

The chain links TRBV5-1 to TRBJ2-2, with a tentative D call TRBD1 (6 bases). Trimming removed 4 bases from V and 0 bases from J, with 19 bases in between. The germline CDR1 and CDR2 sequences are SGHRS and YFSETQ. CDR3 size: 18 residues. The CDR3 reads CASSGWGWDIANTGELFF. DNA for the CDR3: TGCGCCAGCAGCGGATGGGGGTGGGACATAGCGAACACCGGGGAGCTGTTTTTT.

This clone has a handful of counts. The chain combines TRBV4-1 with TRBJ2-7, with 10 bases matching TRBD1. Trimming took 4 bases from V and 5 from J; bases not matched to a gene: 8. The germline CDR1 and CDR2 sequences are MGHRA and YSYEKL. This CDR3 region has 15 residues. CDR3 loop: CASSPDRGPMDEQYF. For the CDR3, the DNA is TGCGCCAGCAGCCCCGACAGGGGGCCGATGGACGAGCAGTACTTC.

The chain recombines TRBV7-3 with TRBJ2-5; D tentatively reads TRBD1 or TRBD2 (5 bases each). Germline loops: CDR1 SGHTA, CDR2 FQGTGA. The CDR3 sequence is 13 residues long. With 5 bases removed from V and 5 bases from J, the gap between germline ends came to 12 bases. CDR3 in DNA: TGTGCCAGCAGCCGGGGCAGCCAGGAGACCCAGTACTTC. Protein: CASSRGSQETQYF.

The rearrangement joins TRBV27 to TRBJ1-3; TRBD1 aligns across 10 bases. Germline V gene data show CDR1 as MNHEY and CDR2 as SMNVEV (reference sequence). Trimming cost V 4 bases and J 1 base; bases outside gene matches: 7. The CDR3 runs to 17 residues. The CDR3 here is CASSSRGQGPSGNTIYF. The CDR3 DNA reads as TGTGCCAGCAGTTCCCGGGGACAGGGGCCTTCTGGAAACACCATATATTTT.

The chain employs TRBV30 and TRBJ1-6; 7 bases fit TRBD1. The CDR3 covers 15 residues. Germline-derived CDR1 and CDR2 are GTSNPN and SVGIG (reference sequence). The V gene end was trimmed by 4 bases and the J gene end by 4 bases; junction bases not matched to a gene: 7. Here the CDR3 DNA reads TGTGCCTGGACACCAGGGGGTACTTATAATTCACCCCTCCACTTT. It translates to CAWTPGGTYNSPLHF.

The chain combines TRBV5-4 with TRBJ2-7; the D gene is possibly TRBD1 (5 bases). Germline V gene data show CDR1 as SGHNT and CDR2 as YYREEE (reference sequence). The ends were cut back, 0 bases at V and 3 bases at J, with 7 bases in the middle. The CDR3 spans 13 residues. CDR3: CASSLVGDYEQYF. CDR3 nucleotides: TGTGCCAGCAGCTTGGTAGGGGACTACGAGCAGTACTTC.

This clone was recorded once. The gene calls are TRBV14 and TRBJ2-3, with 12 positions matching TRBD2. This CDR3 has 19 amino acids. V trimming: 4 bases; J trimming: 2 bases; junction bases outside the gene matches: 13. Germline V gene data show CDR1 as SGHDN and CDR2 as FVKESK. The CDR3 nucleotides are TGTGCCAGCAGCCCCGACCGAACAGGACTAGCGGGGATCACAGATACGCAGTATTTT. It translates to CASSPDRTGLAGITDTQYF. The whole variable domain, filled in from reference TRBV14 and TRBJ2-3, reads EAGVTQFPSHSVIEKGQTVTLRCDPISGHDNLYWYRRVMGKEIKFLLHFVKESKQDESGMPNNRFLAERTGGTYSTLKVQPAELEDSGVYFCASSPDRTGLAGITDTQYFGPGTRLTVL.

This clone was observed a handful of times. The chain couples TRBV25-1 to TRBJ2-4; 13 nucleotides agree with TRBD2. V lost 4 bases and J lost 8; bases outside the gene matches: 11. Per germline, CDR1 MGHDK and CDR2 SYGVNS. This CDR3 is 17 amino acids long. CDR3 DNA: TGTGCCAGCAGTGGTTCGACTAGCGGGAGGTTTAAGGACATTCAGTACTTC. The encoded protein is CASSGSTSGRFKDIQYF.

The rearrangement joins TRBV7-6 to TRBJ2-1, with no clear D. CDR3 size: 16 residues. Germline loops: CDR1 SGHVS, CDR2 FNYEAQ. V was shortened by 3 bases and J by 1 base, with 13 bases between the two germline ends. The CDR3 spells CASSFRTQPSYNEQFF. In DNA, the CDR3 is TGTGCCAGCAGCTTCCGGACGCAGCCATCCTACAATGAGCAGTTCTTC.

The gene calls are TRBV5-1 and TRBJ2-7; TRBD1 agrees at 9 bases. The CDR3 extends over 15 amino acids. In germline, CDR1 is SGHRS, CDR2 YFSETQ. With 4 bases clipped from V and 2 bases from J, the junction kept 7 bases outside the gene matches. As DNA, the CDR3 is TGCGCCAGCAGCACGGGACAGGGCCCAACCTACGAGCAGTACTTC. Protein: CASSTGQGPTYEQYF.

The chain joins TRBV6-1 to TRBJ2-5; 7 nucleotides align to TRBD1. Trimming took 4 bases from V and 4 from J; bases not matched to a gene: 6. The CDR3 spans 14 residues. Germline V CDR1 and CDR2: MNHNS, SASEGT. The CDR3 region is CASSVDRERETQYF. In DNA form, the CDR3 reads TGTGCCAGCAGTGTAGACAGGGAACGAGAGACCCAGTACTTC.

The V and J genes are TRBV6-1 and TRBJ2-1; possibly TRBD2 for D (6 bases). V was shortened by 4 bases and J by 4 bases, with 14 bases between the two germline ends. In germline, CDR1 is MNHNS, CDR2 SASEGT. This CDR3 has 15 amino acids. The CDR3 nucleotides read TGTGCCAGCAGTGTCTTGGGGACTTTTTACAATGAGCAGTTCTTC. This gives the protein CASSVLGTFYNEQFF.

The V and J genes are TRBV11-1 and TRBJ2-1, with D uncertain. Germline V lookup: CDR1 SGHAT, CDR2 FQDESV (reference sequence). V was clipped by 5 bases and J by 4 bases, with 12 bases between them. The CDR3 totals 14 residues. The CDR3 region is CASSLPEPYNEQFF. For the CDR3, the DNA is TGTGCCAGCAGCCTACCGGAGCCGTACAATGAGCAGTTCTTC.

This clone was seen a single time. The rearrangement uses TRBV28 and TRBJ1-5; 8 bases are a match to TRBD1. The J segment lost 6 bases and the V segment lost 3 bases, leaving 4 bases of the junction unmatched. The CDR3 contains 14 residues. In germline, CDR1 is MDHEN, CDR2 SYDVKM. The CDR3 nucleotides read TGTGCCAGCAGTTTGACAGGGGCCGCTCAGCCCCAGCATTTT. Translation: CASSLTGAAQPQHF.

This clone was detected a few times. The chain joins TRBV5-6 to TRBJ2-7; 11 nucleotides align to TRBD2. The CDR3 is 15 residues long. Germline-derived CDR1 and CDR2 are SGHDT and YYEEEE. The V segment lost 2 bases and the J segment 2 bases; nucleotides outside the gene matches: 3. This CDR3 is CASSFRLAGPYEQYF. The CDR3 nucleotides read TGTGCCAGCAGCTTTCGACTAGCGGGGCCCTACGAGCAGTACTTC.

This clone was seen more than once but under ten times. This rearrangement joins TRBV10-1 to TRBJ1-5; no reliable D call. Germline CDR1 reads WNHNN; CDR2 reads SYGVQD (reference sequence). The CDR3 runs to 12 residues. V lost 3 bases to trimming and J lost 6 bases, with 6 bases between them. The CDR3 region has the DNA TGCGCCAGCAGTGATAACTTTCAGCCCCAGCATTTT. It yields the protein CASSDNFQPQHF.

There are many counts of this clone. The same CDR3 can be traced to other DNA sequences in this sample. This chain uses TRBV11-3 with TRBJ2-1; 10 positions agree with TRBD2. V lost 5 bases to trimming and J lost 4 bases; unmatched junction nucleotides: 2. The germline V gene encodes CDR1 SGHNT and CDR2 YENEEA. There are 14 residues in the CDR3. CDR3 DNA: TGTGCCAGCAGCCAAGCGGGAGGGTACAATGAGCAGTTCTTC. It is translated as CASSQAGGYNEQFF.

The chain is built from TRBV30 and TRBJ2-7; D is ambiguous. CDR1 and CDR2 (germline): GTSNPN, SVGIG (reference sequence). The CDR3 is 12 residues long. V was shortened by 0 bases and J by 7 bases, with 10 bases between the two germline ends. In nucleotides, the CDR3 is TGTGCCTGGAGTGTACAAGCTCGGGAGCAGTACTTC. Translating it yields CAWSVQAREQYF. The whole variable domain, filled in from reference TRBV30 and TRBJ2-7, reads SQTIHQWPATLVQPVGSPLSLECTVEGTSNPNLYWYRQAAGRGLQLLFYSVGIGQISSEVPQNLSASRPQDRQFILSSKKLLLSDSGFYLCAWSVQAREQYFGPGTRLTVT.

This chain joins TRBV19 and TRBJ1-5, with 7 bases lining up with TRBD1. Germline CDR1 reads LNHDA; CDR2 reads SQIVND (reference sequence). After removal of 1 base from V and 0 bases from J, the junction contained 9 bases not matched to a gene. The CDR3 length is 18 residues. CDR3 coding DNA: TGTGCCAGTAGTATAGTCTGGCAGGGGGAAACTAGCAATCAGCCCCAGCATTTT. It is translated as CASSIVWQGETSNQPQHF.

The rearrangement links TRBV19 to TRBJ1-5; TRBD1 might be the D (5 bases). The CDR3 is 18 residues long. The germline V and J ends were trimmed by 10 bases and 5 bases, with 30 bases remaining between them. CDR1 and CDR2 (germline): LNHDA, SQIVND (reference sequence). The CDR3 protein is CATSWGWRDAGVYQPQHF. CDR3 nucleotide sequence: TGTGCCACCTCATGGGGGTGGCGGGACGCAGGTGTATATCAGCCCCAGCATTTT.